Given below is one T cell receptor (beta chain) in context. Its antigen remains unknown. This entry is derived from a study of Tregs in tolerant kidney transplant recipients. Repertoires were generated with immunoSEQ multiplex PCR, while TCRdb's copy carries only in-frame clones and drops some. The sample yields tens of thousands of clones, about 83% seen once. Germline V gives CDR1 SGHRS, CDR2 YFSETQ. The CDR3 runs to 13 residues. V lost 5 bases and J 2 bases, leaving 11 bases between the germline ends. Broader study findings: This study did not directly address biological reproducibility.

The sequenced sample was CD4+ T cells from blood. The clonotype originates from a human donor in good health. The chain employs TRBV5-1 and TRBJ2-7; D may be TRBD2 (6 bases). The CDR3 here is CASREGTAYEQYF. CDR3 DNA: TGCGCCAGCAGGGAGGGCACAGCCTACGAGCAGTACTTC.